A single sample gave rise to the 6 T cell receptor beta chains below, sequenced in a study of T-cell reconstitution after alpha-beta-depleted transplantation in children. Library preparation (for TCRbeta) was performed with unique molecular identifiers. TCRdb reanalysed the PCR reads using MiXCR and keeps one entry per CDR3 protein. The sample shows 500,000 to 750,000 distinct CDR3 sequences, 13% of them seen only once. The specimen was PBMCs, mostly from graft donor cells, collected 360 days after TCRalphabeta/CD19-depleted stem cell transplant. These receptors were collected from a male patient aged 10-17 years who had a stem cell transplant for acute myeloid leukemia, so the T cells may come from the graft donor.

At least ten counts were recorded for this clonotype. The rearrangement links TRBV10-3 to TRBJ2-5, with TRBD2 matching over 9 bases. V shed 5 bases, J shed 1 base, and the junction held 2 bases outside the gene matches. The CDR3 length is 14 residues. Germline CDR1 and CDR2: ENHRY and SYGVKD. The CDR3 sequence is CAISLSGSQETQYF. The CDR3 nucleotides read TGTGCCATCAGTCTTAGCGGGAGCCAAGAGACCCAGTACTTC.

The chain combines TRBV5-1 with TRBJ2-2; possibly TRBD1 for D (6 bases). Per germline, CDR1 SGHRS and CDR2 YFSETQ. This CDR3 is 15 amino acids long. V was trimmed by 1 base and J by 6 bases, leaving 13 bases between them. The chain's CDR3 is CASSLNPTGSGELFF. As DNA, the CDR3 is TGCGCCAGCAGCTTGAACCCTACAGGGTCCGGGGAGCTGTTTTTT.

The CDR3 here is CSVEGEGSSTDTQYF. As DNA, the CDR3 is TGCAGCGTTGAAGGTGAGGGCTCTAGCACAGATACGCAGTATTTT. V usage is TRBV29-1 and J usage is TRBJ2-3; tentatively, D is TRBD2 (5 bases). Germline V CDR1 and CDR2: SQVTM, ANQGSEA. This CDR3 has 15 amino acids. The germline V and J ends were trimmed by 1 base and 0 bases, with 11 bases remaining between them.

This clonotype was observed a few times. The chain couples TRBV11-1 to TRBJ2-1, with TRBD1 matching 8 bases. Germline lookup yields CDR1 SGHAT and CDR2 FQDESV (reference sequence). The length of the CDR3 is 16 residues. With V trimmed by 1 base and J by 4 bases, 6 bases remained unmatched. The CDR3 region has the DNA TGTGCCAGCAGCTTAGTTCGGGACAGGCCTTACAATGAGCAGTTCTTC. This codes for CASSLVRDRPYNEQFF.

This clonotype was counted a few times. This sequence joins TRBV29-1 and TRBJ2-1; TRBD1 matches 8 bases. This CDR3 contains 19 residues. The trim removed 7 bases at V and 0 bases at J, leaving 20 bases unmatched. CDR1 is SQVTM and CDR2 is ANQGSEA in the germline V gene. The CDR3 bases are TGCAGCGCCCCACCTAACCCCTGGACAGGGCTTAGCTCCTACAATGAGCAGTTCTTC. Encoded protein: CSAPPNPWTGLSSYNEQFF.

This clonotype appeared many times. The chain uses TRBV29-1 and TRBJ2-1; possibly TRBD1 for D (6 bases). This CDR3 contains 15 residues. Trimming removed 6 bases at V and 6 bases at J, with 21 bases between. Per germline, CDR1 SQVTM and CDR2 ANQGSEA. The CDR3 spells CSVFSGQVMANEQFF. The CDR3 DNA reads as TGCAGCGTATTCTCGGGACAAGTTATGGCCAATGAGCAGTTCTTC.